Sequencing of this T cell receptor beta chain was carried out in a study of tumor-infiltrating lymphocytes in primary liver carcinoma. Production of TCR beta cDNA used 400 to 650 ng total RNA together with a constant-region primer. Three nested multiplex PCR rounds, a slightly modified ARM-PCR, produced the libraries for TCR beta. The two initial PCR rounds, about 9 cycles each, used TRBV1-TRBV30 forward and C-beta reverse primers. MiXCR was run by TCRdb on the multiplex PCR reads, yielding one entry per CDR3 protein. The sample comprises approximately 330,000 distinct CDR3 sequences, 65% of which are singletons, and roughly 6.5% rests with the top ten. After removal of 3 bases from V and 0 bases from J, the junction contained 10 bases not matched to a gene. This CDR3 region has 18 residues. Germline CDR1 reads LGHNA; CDR2 reads YSLEER. Extraction also yielded germline DNA, while blood RNA was obtained from unsorted whole blood.

Sequences were obtained from peripheral blood. The receptor comes from a man aged 40-49 years with primary liver carcinoma and hepatitis B virus infection. The V and J genes are TRBV4-3 and TRBJ2-3, with 9 bases that match TRBD2. Here the CDR3 reads CASSHYPGTSSSTDTQYF. As DNA, the CDR3 is TGCGCCAGCAGCCACTACCCCGGGACTAGCAGTAGCACAGATACGCAGTATTTT.